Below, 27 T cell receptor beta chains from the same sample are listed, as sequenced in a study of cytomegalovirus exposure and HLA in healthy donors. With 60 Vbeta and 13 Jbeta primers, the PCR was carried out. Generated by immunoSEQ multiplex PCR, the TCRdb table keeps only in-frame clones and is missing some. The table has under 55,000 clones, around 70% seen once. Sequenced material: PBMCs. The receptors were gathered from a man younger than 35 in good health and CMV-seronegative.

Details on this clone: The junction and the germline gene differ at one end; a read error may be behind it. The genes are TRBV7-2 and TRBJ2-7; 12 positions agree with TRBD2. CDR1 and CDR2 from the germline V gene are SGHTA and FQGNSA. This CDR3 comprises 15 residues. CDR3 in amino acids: CASGLVTSGSYEQYF. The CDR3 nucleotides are TGTGCCAGCGGCTTAGTGACTAGCGGGAGTTACGAGCAGTACTTC.

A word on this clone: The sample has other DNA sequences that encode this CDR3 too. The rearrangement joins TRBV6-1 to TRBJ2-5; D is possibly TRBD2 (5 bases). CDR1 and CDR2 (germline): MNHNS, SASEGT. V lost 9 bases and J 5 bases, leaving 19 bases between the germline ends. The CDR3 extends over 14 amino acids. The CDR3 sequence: CASSSRDSFETQYF. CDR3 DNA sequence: TGTGCCAGTAGTTCCCGGGATAGCTTTGAGACCCAGTACTTC.

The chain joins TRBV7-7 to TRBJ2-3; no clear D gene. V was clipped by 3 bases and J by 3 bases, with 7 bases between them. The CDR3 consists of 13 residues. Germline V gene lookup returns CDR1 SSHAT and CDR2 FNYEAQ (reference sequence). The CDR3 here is CASSFLETDTQYF. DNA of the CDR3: TGTGCCAGCAGCTTTCTGGAGACAGATACGCAGTATTTT.

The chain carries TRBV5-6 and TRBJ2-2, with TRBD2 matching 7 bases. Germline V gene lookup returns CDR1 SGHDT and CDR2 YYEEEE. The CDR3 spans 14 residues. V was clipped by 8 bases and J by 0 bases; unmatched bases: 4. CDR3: CASLAVPNTGELFF. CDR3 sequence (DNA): TGTGCCAGTCTAGCGGTCCCGAACACCGGGGAGCTGTTTTTT.

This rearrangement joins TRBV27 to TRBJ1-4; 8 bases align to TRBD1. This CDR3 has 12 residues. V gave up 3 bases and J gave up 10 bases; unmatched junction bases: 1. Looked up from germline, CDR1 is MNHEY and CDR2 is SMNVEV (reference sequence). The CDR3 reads CASSLTGAKLFF. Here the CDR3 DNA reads TGTGCCAGCAGTTTGACAGGGGCAAAACTGTTTTTT.

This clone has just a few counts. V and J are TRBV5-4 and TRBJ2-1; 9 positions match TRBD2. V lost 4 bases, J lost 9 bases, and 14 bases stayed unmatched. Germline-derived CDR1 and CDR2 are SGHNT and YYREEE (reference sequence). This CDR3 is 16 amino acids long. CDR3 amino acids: CASSPGGTSSGREQFF. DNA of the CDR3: TGTGCCAGCAGCCCTGGAGGGACTAGCTCAGGTCGTGAGCAGTTCTTC.

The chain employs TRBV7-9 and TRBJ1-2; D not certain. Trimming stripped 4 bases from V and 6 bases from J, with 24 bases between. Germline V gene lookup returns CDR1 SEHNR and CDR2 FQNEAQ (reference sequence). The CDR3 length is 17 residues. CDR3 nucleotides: TGTGCCAGCAGCTCTTCTTCCCCGGTCGGGGTGAGGCATGGCTACACCTTC. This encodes CASSSSSPVGVRHGYTF.

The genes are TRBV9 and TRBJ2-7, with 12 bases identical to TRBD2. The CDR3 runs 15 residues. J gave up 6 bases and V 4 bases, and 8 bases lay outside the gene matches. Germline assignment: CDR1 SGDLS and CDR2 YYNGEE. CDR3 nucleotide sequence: TGTGCCAGCAGCCCTCTACTAGCGGGAGGAGCCGAGCAGTACTTC. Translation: CASSPLLAGGAEQYF.

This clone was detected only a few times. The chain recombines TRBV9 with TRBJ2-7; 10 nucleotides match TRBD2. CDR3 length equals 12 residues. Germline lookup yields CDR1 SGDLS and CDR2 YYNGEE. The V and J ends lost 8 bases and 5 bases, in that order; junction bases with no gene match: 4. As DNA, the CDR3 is TGTGCCAGTGGGCTAGCGGGAGACGAGCAGTACTTC. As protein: CASGLAGDEQYF.

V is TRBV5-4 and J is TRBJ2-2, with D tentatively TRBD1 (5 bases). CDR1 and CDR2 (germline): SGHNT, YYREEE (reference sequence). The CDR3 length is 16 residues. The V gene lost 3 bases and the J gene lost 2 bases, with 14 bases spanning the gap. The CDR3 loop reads CASSSRDTLNTGELFF. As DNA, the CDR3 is TGTGCCAGCAGCTCCAGGGATACCCTCAACACCGGGGAGCTGTTTTTT.

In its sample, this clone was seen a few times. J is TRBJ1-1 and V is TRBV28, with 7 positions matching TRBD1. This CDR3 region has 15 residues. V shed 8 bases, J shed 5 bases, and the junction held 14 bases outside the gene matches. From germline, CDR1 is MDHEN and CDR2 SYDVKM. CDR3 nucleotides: TGTGCCAGCGGTAAGATAGGGGGCTTGGGGACTGAAGCTTTCTTT. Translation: CASGKIGGLGTEAFF. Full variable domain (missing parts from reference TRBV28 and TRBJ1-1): DVKVTQSSRYLVKRTGEKVFLECVQDMDHENMFWYRQDPGLGLRLIYFSYDVKMKEKGDIPEGYSVSREKKERFSLILESASTNQTSMYLCASGKIGGLGTEAFFGQGTRLTVV.

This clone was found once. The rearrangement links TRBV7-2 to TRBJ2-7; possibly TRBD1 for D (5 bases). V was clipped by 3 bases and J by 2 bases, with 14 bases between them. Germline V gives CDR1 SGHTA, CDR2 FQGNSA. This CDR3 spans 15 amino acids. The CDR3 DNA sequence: TGTGCCAGCAGCTTTTTGTTGGACACAGCCTACGAGCAGTACTTC. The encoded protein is CASSFLLDTAYEQYF.

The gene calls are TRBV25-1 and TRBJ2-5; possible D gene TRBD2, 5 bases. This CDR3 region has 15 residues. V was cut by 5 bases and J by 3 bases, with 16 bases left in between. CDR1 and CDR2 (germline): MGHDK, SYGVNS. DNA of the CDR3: TGTGCCAGCAGTCCGGCACTAGGCGAGAAAGAGACCCAGTACTTC. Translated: CASSPALGEKETQYF.

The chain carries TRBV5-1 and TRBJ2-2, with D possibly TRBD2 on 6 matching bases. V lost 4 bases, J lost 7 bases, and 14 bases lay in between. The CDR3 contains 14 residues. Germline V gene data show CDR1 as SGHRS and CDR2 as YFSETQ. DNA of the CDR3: TGCGCCAGCAGCGTCGGAGGGTTCGGCGGGGAGCTGTTTTTT. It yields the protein CASSVGGFGGELFF.

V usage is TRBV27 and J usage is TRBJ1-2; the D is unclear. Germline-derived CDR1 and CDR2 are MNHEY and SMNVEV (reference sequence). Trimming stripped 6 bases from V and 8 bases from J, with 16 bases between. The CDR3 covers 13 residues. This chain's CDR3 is CASRSSSARGYTF. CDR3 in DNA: TGTGCCAGCAGATCAAGTTCCGCACGGGGCTACACCTTC.

This CDR3 reads CASGQGAGNQPQHF. CDR3 DNA sequence: TGTGCCAGCGGGCAGGGGGCAGGCAATCAGCCCCAGCATTTT. V usage is TRBV28 and J usage is TRBJ1-5, with 8 bases that match TRBD1. The CDR3 is 14 residues long. The germline gives CDR1 MDHEN, CDR2 SYDVKM. V trimming: 8 bases; J trimming: 2 bases; junction bases outside the gene matches: 5.

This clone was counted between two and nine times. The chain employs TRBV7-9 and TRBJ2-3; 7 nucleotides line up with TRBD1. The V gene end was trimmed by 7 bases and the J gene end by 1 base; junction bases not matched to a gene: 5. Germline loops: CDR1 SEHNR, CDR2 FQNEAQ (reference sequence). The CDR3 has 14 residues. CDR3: CASNRQGGTDTQYF. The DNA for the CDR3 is TGTGCCAGCAACCGACAGGGAGGCACAGATACGCAGTATTTT.

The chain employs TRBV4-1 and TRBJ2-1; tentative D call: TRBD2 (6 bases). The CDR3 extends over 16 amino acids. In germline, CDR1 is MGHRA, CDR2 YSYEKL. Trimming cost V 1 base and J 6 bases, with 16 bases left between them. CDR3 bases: TGCGCCAGCAGCCAAGGGACTACTACAACTCTCAATGAGCAGTTCTTC. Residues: CASSQGTTTTLNEQFF.

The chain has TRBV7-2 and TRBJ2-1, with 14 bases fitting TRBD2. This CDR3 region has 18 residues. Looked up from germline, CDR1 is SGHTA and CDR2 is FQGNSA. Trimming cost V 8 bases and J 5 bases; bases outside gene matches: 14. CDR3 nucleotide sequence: TGTGCCAGCGAACCCAGGTTAGGGACTAGCGGGAGACACAATGAGCAGTTCTTC. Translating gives CASEPRLGTSGRHNEQFF.

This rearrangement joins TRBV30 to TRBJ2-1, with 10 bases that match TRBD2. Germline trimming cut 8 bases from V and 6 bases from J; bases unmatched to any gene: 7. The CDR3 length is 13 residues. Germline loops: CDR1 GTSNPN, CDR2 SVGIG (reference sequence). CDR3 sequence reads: CAVATSGANEQFF. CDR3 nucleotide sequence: TGTGCCGTCGCAACTAGCGGGGCCAATGAGCAGTTCTTC.

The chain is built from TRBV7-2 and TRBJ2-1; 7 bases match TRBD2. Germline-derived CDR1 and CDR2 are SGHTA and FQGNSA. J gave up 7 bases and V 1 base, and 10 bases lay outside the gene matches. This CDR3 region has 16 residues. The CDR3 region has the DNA TGTGCCAGCAGCTTAGTAGGCGCGGGAGTAGGGAATGAGCAGTTCTTC. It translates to CASSLVGAGVGNEQFF.

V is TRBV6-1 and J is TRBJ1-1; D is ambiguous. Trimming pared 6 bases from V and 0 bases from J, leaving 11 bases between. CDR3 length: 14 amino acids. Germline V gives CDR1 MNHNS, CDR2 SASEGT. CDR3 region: CASSAEGMNTEAFF. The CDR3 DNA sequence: TGTGCCAGCAGCGCAGAGGGAATGAACACTGAAGCTTTCTTT.

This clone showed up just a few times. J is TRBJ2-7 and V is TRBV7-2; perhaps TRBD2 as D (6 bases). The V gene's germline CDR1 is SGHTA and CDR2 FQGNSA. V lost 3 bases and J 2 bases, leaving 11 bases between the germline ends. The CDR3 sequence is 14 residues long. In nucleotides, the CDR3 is TGTGCCAGCAGCTTTTCGGCTAGCGCCTACGAGCAGTACTTC. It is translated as CASSFSASAYEQYF.

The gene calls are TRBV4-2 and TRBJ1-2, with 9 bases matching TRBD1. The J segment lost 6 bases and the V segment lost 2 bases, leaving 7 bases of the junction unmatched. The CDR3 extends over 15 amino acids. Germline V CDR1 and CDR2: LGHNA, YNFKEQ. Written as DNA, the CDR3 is TGTGCCAGCAGCCAAACAGACAGGGGGGGAGATGGCTACACCTTC. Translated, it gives CASSQTDRGGDGYTF.

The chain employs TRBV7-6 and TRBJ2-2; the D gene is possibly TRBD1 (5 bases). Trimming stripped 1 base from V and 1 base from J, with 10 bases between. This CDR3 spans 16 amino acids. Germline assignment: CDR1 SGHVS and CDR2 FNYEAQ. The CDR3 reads CASSLGQGLNTGELFF. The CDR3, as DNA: TGTGCCAGCAGCTTAGGCCAGGGCCTGAACACCGGGGAGCTGTTTTTT. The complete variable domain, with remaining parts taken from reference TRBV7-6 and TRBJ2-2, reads GAGVSQSPRYKVTKRGQDVALRCDPISGHVSLYWYRQALGQGPEFLTYFNYEAQQDKSGLPNDRFSAERPEGSISTLTIQRTEQRDSAMYRCASSLGQGLNTGELFFGEGSRLTVL.

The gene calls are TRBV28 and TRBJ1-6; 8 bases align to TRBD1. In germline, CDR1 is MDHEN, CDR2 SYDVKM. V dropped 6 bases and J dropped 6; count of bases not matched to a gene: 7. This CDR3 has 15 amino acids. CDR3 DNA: TGTGCCAGCAGCTCGCCGACAGGGGTTAATTCACCCCTCCACTTT. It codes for CASSSPTGVNSPLHF.

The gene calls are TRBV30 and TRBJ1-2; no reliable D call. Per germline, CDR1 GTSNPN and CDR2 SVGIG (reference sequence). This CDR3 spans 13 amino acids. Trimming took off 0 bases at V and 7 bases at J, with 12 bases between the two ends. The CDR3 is CAWSVRRELGYTF. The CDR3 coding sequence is TGTGCCTGGAGTGTAAGGCGGGAGCTTGGCTACACCTTC.